This TCR beta chain was sequenced during a study of spatial heterogeneity in lung cancer. V shed 0 bases, J shed 8 bases, and the junction held 5 bases outside the gene matches. The CDR3 loop spans 16 amino acids. Germline V gene lookup returns CDR1 LGHNA and CDR2 YSLEER. This clonotype appeared many times. A single record per CDR3 protein comes from TCRdb applying MiXCR to the 5' RACE reads. Of tens of thousands of distinct CDR3 sequences listed, about 12% are singletons. This sample's time point: sample taken at primary tumor resection. Unsorted whole RNA from tumor, nontumor lung or frozen PBMC underwent sequencing.

The chain recombines TRBV4-3 with TRBJ1-6; 9 bases map to TRBD1. The receptor comes from a male donor with early-stage non-small cell lung cancer. The source material was PBMCs, sampled at surgery. The CDR3 protein is CASSQERGQGHSPLHF. For the CDR3, the DNA is TGCGCCAGCAGCCAAGAGCGGGGACAGGGTCATTCACCCCTCCACTTT.